The clone carrying this TCR beta chain was detected a few times. The CDR3 contains 10 residues. The V end lost 1 base, the J end lost 10 bases, and 4 bases lay between the germline ends. Germline CDR1 reads SEHNR; CDR2 reads FQNEAQ (reference sequence). TCRdb's copy holds only in-frame clones and misses some; the assay was immunoSEQ multiplex PCR. The sample gives about 150,000 clones, 93% of which show up once; approximately 5.7% is in the top ten. This sample is part of a study of control samples from healthy donors and cancer patients. The chain has TRBV7-9 and TRBJ1-1, with D unresolved. Sequencing input: blood. This receptor was identified in a man aged 18 to 29 in good health. CDR3 amino acids: CASSLVPAFF. For the CDR3, the DNA is TGTGCCAGCAGCTTAGTCCCAGCTTTCTTT.